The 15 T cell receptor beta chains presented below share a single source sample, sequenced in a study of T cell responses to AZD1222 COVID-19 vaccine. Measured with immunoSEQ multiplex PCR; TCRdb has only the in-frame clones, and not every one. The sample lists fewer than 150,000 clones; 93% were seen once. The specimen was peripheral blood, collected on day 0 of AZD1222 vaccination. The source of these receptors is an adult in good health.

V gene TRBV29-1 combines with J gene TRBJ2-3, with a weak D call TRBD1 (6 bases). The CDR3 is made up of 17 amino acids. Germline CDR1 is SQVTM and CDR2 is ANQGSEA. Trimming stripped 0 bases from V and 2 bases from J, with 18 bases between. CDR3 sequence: CSVEDRIEGGVTDTQYF. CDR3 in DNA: TGCAGCGTTGAAGATCGGATTGAAGGGGGAGTCACAGATACGCAGTATTTT.

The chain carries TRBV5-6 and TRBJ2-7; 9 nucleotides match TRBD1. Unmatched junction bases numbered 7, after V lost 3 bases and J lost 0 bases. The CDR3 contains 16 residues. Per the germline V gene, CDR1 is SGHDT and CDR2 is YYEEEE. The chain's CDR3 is CASSYRGPLFSYEQYF. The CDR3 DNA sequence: TGTGCCAGCAGCTACAGGGGGCCCCTCTTCTCCTACGAGCAGTACTTC.

The CDR3 is CASRETATNTGELFF. The CDR3 DNA follows: TGCGCCAGCAGAGAGACCGCTACGAACACCGGGGAGCTGTTTTTT. V usage is TRBV5-1 and J usage is TRBJ2-2; D unresolved. Germline V gene sequence: CDR1 SGHRS, CDR2 YFSETQ. The CDR3 sequence is 15 residues long. With 5 bases removed from V and 0 bases from J, the gap between germline ends came to 11 bases.

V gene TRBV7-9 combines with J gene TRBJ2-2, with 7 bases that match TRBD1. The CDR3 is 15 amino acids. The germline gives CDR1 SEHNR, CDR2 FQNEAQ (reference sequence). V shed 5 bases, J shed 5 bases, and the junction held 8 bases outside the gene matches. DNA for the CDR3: TGTGCCAGCAGCCCGGGACAGCTGGGAACCGGGGAGCTGTTTTTT. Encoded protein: CASSPGQLGTGELFF.

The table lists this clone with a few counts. The CDR3 nucleotides read TGTGCCAGCAGTTACGGGACTACTTGGGGTGAGCAGTTCTTC. Amino acids: CASSYGTTWGEQFF. The chain joins TRBV6-2 or TRBV6-3 to TRBJ2-1; 7 bases are shared with TRBD2. Trimming removed 2 bases from V and 9 bases from J; junction bases left unmatched: 7. The CDR3 extends over 14 amino acids. Germline V gene sequence: CDR1 MNHEY, CDR2 SVGEGT.

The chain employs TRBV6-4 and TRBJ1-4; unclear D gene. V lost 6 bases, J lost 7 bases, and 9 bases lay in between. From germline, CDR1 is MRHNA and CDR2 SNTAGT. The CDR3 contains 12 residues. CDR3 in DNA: TGTGCCAGCAGGAGAATTATTGAAAAACTGTTTTTT. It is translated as CASRRIIEKLFF.

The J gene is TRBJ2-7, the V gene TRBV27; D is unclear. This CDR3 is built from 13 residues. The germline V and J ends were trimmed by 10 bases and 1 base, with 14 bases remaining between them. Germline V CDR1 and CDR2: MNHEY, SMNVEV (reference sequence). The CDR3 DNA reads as TGTGCCACCAGCAGTTTCCCTTCCTACGAGCAGTACTTC. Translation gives CATSSFPSYEQYF.

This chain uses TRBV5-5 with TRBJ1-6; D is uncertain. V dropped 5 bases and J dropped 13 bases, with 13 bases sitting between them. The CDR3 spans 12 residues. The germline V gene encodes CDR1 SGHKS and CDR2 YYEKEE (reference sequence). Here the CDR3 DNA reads TGTGCCAGCAGTCAAGACCCTATCCCCCTCCACTTT. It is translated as CASSQDPIPLHF.

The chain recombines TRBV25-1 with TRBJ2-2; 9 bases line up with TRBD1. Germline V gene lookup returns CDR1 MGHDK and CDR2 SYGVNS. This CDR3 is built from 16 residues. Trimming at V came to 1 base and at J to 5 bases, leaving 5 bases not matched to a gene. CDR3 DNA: TGTGCCAGCAGTGAATTTAGACAGGGGGTTACCGGGGAGCTGTTTTTT. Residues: CASSEFRQGVTGELFF.

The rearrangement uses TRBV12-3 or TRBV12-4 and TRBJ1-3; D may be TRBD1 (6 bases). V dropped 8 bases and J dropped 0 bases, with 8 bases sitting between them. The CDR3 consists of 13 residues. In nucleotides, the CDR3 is TGTGCCAGCGGACAGACCTCTGGAAACACCATATATTTT. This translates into CASGQTSGNTIYF.

The CDR3 DNA sequence: TGTGCCAGCAGTAATTTAAGCAGGAGTTACGAGCAGTACTTC. It specifies CASSNLSRSYEQYF. The V and J genes are TRBV25-1 and TRBJ2-7; D remains unclear. The CDR3 length is 14 residues. With 5 bases removed from V and 4 bases from J, the gap between germline ends came to 15 bases. CDR1 is MGHDK, CDR2 SYGVNS, per germline.

The CDR3 reads CASSLDVQETQYF. The CDR3 nucleotides are TGTGCCAGCAGCTTGGATGTACAAGAGACCCAGTACTTC. The chain recombines TRBV7-9 with TRBJ2-5; no clear D gene. The germline V gene has CDR1 SEHNR and CDR2 FQNEAQ (reference sequence). Trimming removed 3 bases at V and 2 bases at J, with 7 bases between. The CDR3 loop spans 13 amino acids.

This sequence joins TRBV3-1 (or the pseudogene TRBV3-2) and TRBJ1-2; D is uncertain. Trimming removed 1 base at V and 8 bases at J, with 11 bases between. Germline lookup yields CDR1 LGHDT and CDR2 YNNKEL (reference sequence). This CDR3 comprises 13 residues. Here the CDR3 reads CASSQGGIGGYTF. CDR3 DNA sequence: TGTGCCAGCAGCCAAGGGGGTATAGGGGGCTACACCTTC.

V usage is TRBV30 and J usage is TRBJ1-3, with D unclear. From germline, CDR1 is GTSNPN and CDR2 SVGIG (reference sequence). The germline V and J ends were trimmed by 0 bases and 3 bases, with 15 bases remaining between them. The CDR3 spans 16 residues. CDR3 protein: CAWSVYWAGGGNTIYF. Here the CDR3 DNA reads TGTGCCTGGAGTGTCTATTGGGCTGGAGGTGGAAACACCATATATTTT.

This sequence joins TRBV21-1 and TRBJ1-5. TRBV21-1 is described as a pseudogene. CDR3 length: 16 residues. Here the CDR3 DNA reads TGTGCCAGCAGCAAAGCTTGGGAAGCCCGACCGTACCCCCAGCATTTT. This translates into CASSKAWEARPYPQHF.